Presented here are 16 T cell receptor beta chains from one specimen sequenced in a study of long-term antiretroviral therapy in people with HIV. The immunoSEQ assay was v3.0, run at survey level. Here immunoSEQ multiplex PCR was the method, and the copy in TCRdb shows in-frame clones only, minus some. The sample records approximately 21,000 clones, around four fifths being singletons. Sample: unsorted PBMCs, taken about 6.1 years after starting antiretroviral therapy. Receptors were obtained from a man aged 30 to 39 with HIV.

This clone has just a few counts. V and J are TRBV30 and TRBJ1-5, with D hard to call. The CDR3 contains 12 residues. V was trimmed by 4 bases and J by 4 bases, leaving 8 bases between them. The germline V gene has CDR1 GTSNPN and CDR2 SVGIG (reference sequence). CDR3 in DNA: TGTGCCTGGAACATCCCGAATCAGCCCCAGCATTTT. Amino acid sequence: CAWNIPNQPQHF. Supplemented by reference TRBV30 and TRBJ1-5, the full variable domain reads SQTIHQWPATLVQPVGSPLSLECTVEGTSNPNLYWYRQAAGRGLQLLFYSVGIGQISSEVPQNLSASRPQDRQFILSSKKLLLSDSGFYLCAWNIPNQPQHFGDGTRLSIL.

The genes are TRBV30 and TRBJ1-2, with 8 bases that match TRBD1. CDR3 size: 15 residues. V shed 3 bases and J 2 bases; nucleotides not matched to a gene: 8. CDR1 and CDR2 from the germline V gene are GTSNPN and SVGIG (reference sequence). CDR3 amino acids: CAWRKEDRANYGYTF. Here the CDR3 DNA reads TGTGCCTGGAGGAAAGAGGACAGGGCGAACTATGGCTACACCTTC.

V gene TRBV28 combines with J gene TRBJ1-4, with D maybe TRBD1 (6 bases). Germline CDR1 and CDR2: MDHEN and SYDVKM. The CDR3 is made up of 15 amino acids. Trimming removed 4 bases at V and 8 bases at J, with 17 bases between. CDR3 nucleotides: TGTGCCAGCAGTTCCGGACAGCGGCCACTAGAAAAACTGTTTTTT. As protein: CASSSGQRPLEKLFF.

V is TRBV5-1 and J is TRBJ2-1; D tentatively reads TRBD1 or TRBD2 (6 bases each). V shed 1 base and J shed 6 bases, with 14 bases lying between them. The germline gives CDR1 SGHRS, CDR2 YFSETQ. The CDR3 spans 15 residues. The DNA of the CDR3 is TGCGCCAGCAGCTTGACGGGGGCTGTAGGCAATGAGCAGTTCTTC. Amino acids: CASSLTGAVGNEQFF.

The chain uses TRBV28 and TRBJ1-5; D is unresolved. The CDR3 is made up of 12 amino acids. CDR1 and CDR2 (germline): MDHEN, SYDVKM. V was shortened by 6 bases and J by 5 bases, with 8 bases between the two germline ends. The CDR3 is CASRDGDQPQHF. The CDR3 region has the DNA TGTGCCAGCAGAGATGGTGATCAGCCCCAGCATTTT.

The chain combines TRBV2 with TRBJ2-4; 7 positions match TRBD1. In germline, CDR1 is SNHLY, CDR2 FYNNEI. The CDR3 is 13 residues long. The trim removed 7 bases at V and 6 bases at J, leaving 6 bases unmatched. The CDR3 spells CASNIDRANIQYF. In DNA form, the CDR3 reads TGTGCCAGCAACATTGACAGGGCAAACATTCAGTACTTC.

The rearrangement joins TRBV7-9 to TRBJ1-4; 10 bases match TRBD1. In germline, CDR1 is SEHNR, CDR2 FQNEAQ (reference sequence). This CDR3 region has 15 residues. Losses at the gene ends were 5 bases for V and 8 bases for J; bases not matched to a gene: 8. The CDR3 region is CASSPRDRGDEKLFF. The CDR3 coding sequence is TGTGCCAGCAGCCCGCGGGACAGGGGTGACGAAAAACTGTTTTTT. The whole variable domain, remainder taken from reference TRBV7-9 and TRBJ1-4, is DTGVSQNPRHKITKRGQNVTFRCDPISEHNRLYWYRQTLGQGPEFLTYFQNEAQLEKSRLLSDRFSAERPKGSFSTLEIQRTEQGDSAMYLCASSPRDRGDEKLFFGSGTQLSVL.

Within the sample, this clone is medium-sized. The chain carries TRBV4-2 and TRBJ2-1; 9 bases fit TRBD2. Trimming removed 7 bases from V and 8 bases from J; junction bases left unmatched: 6. Germline CDR1 LGHNA, CDR2 YNFKEQ. This CDR3 is 13 amino acids long. CDR3 sequence reads: CASTAGGQDEQFF. CDR3 sequence (DNA): TGTGCCAGCACCGCGGGGGGGCAGGATGAGCAGTTCTTC.

The rearrangement joins TRBV6-6 to TRBJ2-1; D gene ambiguous. Germline CDR1 is MNHNY and CDR2 is SVGAGI (reference sequence). Trimming left V 5 bases short and J 9 bases short, with 8 bases between. There are 11 residues in the CDR3. Written as DNA, the CDR3 is TGTGCCAGCAGTGACCAGAGTGAGCAGTTCTTC. Translation gives CASSDQSEQFF.

J is TRBJ2-5 and V is TRBV7-3; 8 positions match TRBD2. Germline CDR1 is SGHTA and CDR2 is FQGTGA. The CDR3 covers 13 residues. V shed 9 bases, J shed 5 bases, and the junction held 8 bases outside the gene matches. In DNA form, the CDR3 reads TGTGCCAGTAGCACTAGCGGTGGGGAGACCCAGTACTTC. Amino acids: CASSTSGGETQYF. Looking up the rest from reference TRBV7-3 and TRBJ2-5 gives the full variable domain: GAGVSQTPSNKVTEKGKYVELRCDPISGHTALYWYRQSLGQGPEFLIYFQGTGAADDSGLPNDRFFAVRPEGSVSTLKIQRTERGDSAVYLCASSTSGGETQYFGPGTRLLVL.

V is TRBV5-1 and J is TRBJ1-4; 9 bases are shared with TRBD1. The CDR3 has 17 amino acids. J was trimmed by 2 bases and V by 4 bases; bases with no gene match: 9. The germline V gene encodes CDR1 SGHRS and CDR2 YFSETQ. Here the CDR3 reads CASSIQGAGATNEKLFF. CDR3 coding DNA: TGCGCCAGCAGCATACAGGGGGCAGGGGCGACTAATGAAAAACTGTTTTTT.

This chain connects TRBV9 to TRBJ2-3; 9 bases fit TRBD2. With V trimmed by 2 bases and J by 0 bases, 1 base remained unmatched. The CDR3 is 15 amino acids. The V gene's germline CDR1 is SGDLS and CDR2 YYNGEE. CDR3: CASSVAGGSTDTQYF. For the CDR3, the DNA is TGTGCCAGCAGCGTGGCGGGGGGGAGCACAGATACGCAGTATTTT.

The genes are TRBV9 and TRBJ2-3; 9 positions agree with TRBD2. Germline CDR1 SGDLS, CDR2 YYNGEE. Unmatched junction bases numbered 12, after V lost 0 bases and J lost 4 bases. The CDR3 has 18 residues. The CDR3 sequence is CASSVASGRTPGADTQYF. CDR3 in DNA: TGTGCCAGCAGCGTAGCCAGCGGGAGGACCCCCGGTGCAGATACGCAGTATTTT.

V is TRBV5-6 and J is TRBJ2-1, with D perhaps matching TRBD2 (6 bases). Trimming shortened V by 0 bases and J by 4 bases, and 14 bases separated the two germline ends. The CDR3 is 16 residues long. Per the germline V gene, CDR1 is SGHDT and CDR2 is YYEEEE. CDR3 DNA: TGTGCCAGCAGCTTGGCTTTTCGGACTAAGTACAATGAGCAGTTCTTC. The encoded protein is CASSLAFRTKYNEQFF.

The rearrangement joins TRBV5-1 to TRBJ2-5; D possibly corresponds to TRBD1 (7 bases). Trimming stripped 7 bases from V and 2 bases from J, with 21 bases between. In germline, CDR1 is SGHRS, CDR2 YFSETQ. The CDR3 is 16 residues long. The CDR3 DNA reads as TGCGCCAGCGCCCACCAGGGGGGATTTCCTCAAGAGACCCAGTACTTC. This translates into CASAHQGGFPQETQYF.

The V and J genes are TRBV19 and TRBJ1-1; D remains ambiguous. CDR1 LNHDA and CDR2 SQIVND come from the germline V gene (reference sequence). V shed 0 bases and J shed 1 base, with 6 bases lying between them. CDR3 length equals 14 residues. The CDR3, as DNA: TGTGCCAGTAGTATAGATGGAAGGAACACTGAAGCTTTCTTT. It is translated as CASSIDGRNTEAFF.